In its sample, the clone carrying this TCR beta chain was seen many times. This entry belongs to a study of prognosis after radiotherapy for stage I lung cancer. Genomic DNA yielded TCR beta CDR3, amplified by two-round multiplex PCR. Primers (each specific to one TRBV or TRBJ gene) were used in first-round PCR. TCRdb fed the multiplex PCR reads into MiXCR, producing one record per CDR3 protein. Among some 24,000 distinct CDR3 sequences listed, under 40% were seen once. The CDR3 runs 16 residues. Looked up from germline, CDR1 is DFQATT and CDR2 is SNEGSKA (reference sequence). J lost 3 bases, V lost 1 base, and 7 bases had no gene match.

The chain employs TRBV20-1 and TRBJ2-1; the match to TRBD2 covers 9 bases. Sequencing used PBMCs, obtained before or after stereotactic body radiation therapy (not recorded which). The sequence derives from a donor of 50 years or more with non-small cell lung cancer. CDR3 sequence (DNA): TGCAGTGCTAGAGGCCTTTTAGCGGGAGTCTACAATGAGCAGTTCTTC. Residues: CSARGLLAGVYNEQFF.